These 4 T cell receptor beta chains share one sample of origin, sequenced in a study of T-cell reconstitution after alpha-beta-depleted transplantation in children listed by TCRdb under 2016. Receptor amplification or capture employed PCR. The sample was run on an Illumina HiSeq 2500. TCR library preparation used molecular barcoding, with unique molecular identifiers applied to normalize quantification of the TCRbeta repertoire. TCRdb passed the public sequencing reads through fastp at Q25 and MiXCR, retaining productive beta sequences. Identical CDR3 protein sequences are pooled into one entry, listed with their most common genes and DNA. Counted in this sample were a few hundred thousand distinct CDR3 sequences; approximately 30% of them appeared once. Around a third of the sample is in the top ten clones. What the treatment or condition label conveys for this sample: allogeneic hematopoietic cell transplantation with graft depleted of TCRalphabeta T cells and CD19 B cells.

The source material was PBMCs, sampled before TCRalphabeta/CD19-depleted stem cell transplant. The receptor source for this set is a boy under two years old with Wiskott-Aldrich syndrome, due to receive a stem cell transplant.

The chain recombines TRBV12-3 or TRBV12-4 with TRBJ1-4, with TRBD1 matching over 9 bases. The CDR3 is made up of 18 amino acids. V lost 1 base and J lost 0; bases outside the gene matches: 6. In nucleotides, the CDR3 is TGTGCCAGCAGTTTAGTCGGGGACAGGGTTGCAACTAATGAAAAACTGTTTTTT. Residues: CASSLVGDRVATNEKLFF.

This clonotype was observed a few times. The chain combines TRBV20-1 with TRBJ2-3; D remains unclear. With 4 bases removed from V and 5 bases from J, the gap between germline ends came to 7 bases. Germline CDR1 DFQATT, CDR2 SNEGSKA (reference sequence). CDR3 length: 11 residues. In nucleotides, the CDR3 is TGCAGTGCTACCTCCGGAGATACGCAGTATTTT. Its translation: CSATSGDTQYF.

The chain recombines TRBV5-1 with TRBJ2-1, with D perhaps TRBD2 (6 bases). The germline V gene encodes CDR1 SGHRS and CDR2 YFSETQ. This CDR3 spans 15 amino acids. The ends were cut back, 1 base at V and 8 bases at J, with 16 bases in the middle. CDR3 sequence reads: CASSLMSSAMDEQFF. Here the CDR3 DNA reads TGCGCCAGCAGCTTGATGTCTAGCGCTATGGATGAGCAGTTCTTC.

The table lists this clonotype with a few counts. The chain joins TRBV29-1 to TRBJ2-2; 9 bases map to TRBD2. With 4 bases clipped from V and 4 bases from J, the junction kept 1 base outside the gene matches. Germline CDR1 is SQVTM and CDR2 is ANQGSEA. The CDR3 runs to 13 residues. CDR3 sequence (DNA): TGCAGCGTTGCTAGCGGGATCACCGGGGAGCTGTTTTTT. This translates into CSVASGITGELFF.